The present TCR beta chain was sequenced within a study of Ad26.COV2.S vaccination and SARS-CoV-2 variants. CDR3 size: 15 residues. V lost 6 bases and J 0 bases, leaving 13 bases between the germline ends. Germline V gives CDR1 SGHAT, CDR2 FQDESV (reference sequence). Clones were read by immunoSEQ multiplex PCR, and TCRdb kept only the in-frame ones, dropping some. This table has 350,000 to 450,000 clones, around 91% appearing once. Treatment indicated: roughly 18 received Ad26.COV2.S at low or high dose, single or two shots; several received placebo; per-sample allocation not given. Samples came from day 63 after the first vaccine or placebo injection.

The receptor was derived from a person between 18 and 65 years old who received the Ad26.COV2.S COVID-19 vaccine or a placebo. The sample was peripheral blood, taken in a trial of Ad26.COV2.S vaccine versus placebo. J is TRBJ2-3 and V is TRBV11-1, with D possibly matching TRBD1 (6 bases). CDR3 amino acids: CASSQGSPSTDTQYF. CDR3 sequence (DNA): TGTGCCAGCAGTCAGGGGTCCCCTAGCACAGATACGCAGTATTTT.